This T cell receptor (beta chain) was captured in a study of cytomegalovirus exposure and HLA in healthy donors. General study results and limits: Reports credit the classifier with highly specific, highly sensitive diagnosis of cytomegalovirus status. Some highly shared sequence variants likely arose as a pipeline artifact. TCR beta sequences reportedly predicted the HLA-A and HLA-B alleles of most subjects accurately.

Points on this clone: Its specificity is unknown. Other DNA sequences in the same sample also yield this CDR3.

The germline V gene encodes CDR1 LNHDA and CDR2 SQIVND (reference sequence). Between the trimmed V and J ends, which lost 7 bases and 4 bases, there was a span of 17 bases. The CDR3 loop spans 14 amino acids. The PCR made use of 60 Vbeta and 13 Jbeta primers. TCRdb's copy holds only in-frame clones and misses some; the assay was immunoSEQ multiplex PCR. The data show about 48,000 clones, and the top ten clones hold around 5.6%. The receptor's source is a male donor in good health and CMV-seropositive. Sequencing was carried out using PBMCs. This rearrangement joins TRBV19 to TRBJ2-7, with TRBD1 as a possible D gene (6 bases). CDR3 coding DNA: TGTGCCAGTAAGAGGGGAAGGGGGAGTTACGAGCAGTACTTC. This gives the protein CASKRGRGSYEQYF.